These 29 T cell receptor beta chains were sequenced from one sample in a study of cytomegalovirus exposure and HLA in healthy donors. Use of 60 Vbeta and 13 Jbeta primers characterized the PCR. The assay was immunoSEQ multiplex PCR, and TCRdb's table has in-frame clones only and misses some. Of approximately 170,000 clones in the sample, roughly 80% were seen once. Input material: PBMCs. The receptors here all came from a male donor in good health and CMV-seronegative.

The V gene is TRBV5-8, the J gene TRBJ1-5; D not certain. Germline V gene sequence: CDR1 SGHTS, CDR2 YDEGEE. The V end was cut by 4 bases, the J end by 7 bases, with 21 bases between. The CDR3 sequence is 16 residues long. The DNA of the CDR3 is TGTGCCAGCAGCACGACCCTGACCCCGACACGGCAGCCCCAGCATTTT. Amino acid sequence: CASSTTLTPTRQPQHF.

The genes are TRBV2 and TRBJ2-2; 9 nucleotides agree with TRBD1. From germline, CDR1 is SNHLY and CDR2 FYNNEI. The V segment lost 6 bases and the J segment 4 bases; nucleotides outside the gene matches: 6. The CDR3 runs 15 residues. The CDR3 loop reads CASRTPGQGTGELFF. DNA of the CDR3: TGTGCCAGCAGAACACCGGGACAGGGCACCGGGGAGCTGTTTTTT.

This clone was seen more than once but under ten times. This chain links TRBV9 with TRBJ2-7, with 7 bases lining up with TRBD1. The CDR3 consists of 13 residues. With 2 bases clipped from V and 6 bases from J, the junction kept 5 bases outside the gene matches. Germline lookup yields CDR1 SGDLS and CDR2 YYNGEE. The CDR3 region has the DNA TGTGCCAGCAGCGTTGACAGGGTCGGCGAGCAGTACTTC. This encodes CASSVDRVGEQYF.

In this sample, this clone turned up once. The chain combines TRBV9 with TRBJ2-1, with 8 bases fitting TRBD2. This CDR3 contains 18 residues. The junction had 12 bases not matched to a gene; V was cut back by 0 bases and J by 4 bases. Per the germline V gene, CDR1 is SGDLS and CDR2 is YYNGEE. The CDR3 DNA sequence: TGTGCCAGCAGCGTAGATGGGGCCGGGGCTAGCGGGTACAATGAGCAGTTCTTC. Amino acids: CASSVDGAGASGYNEQFF.

The V gene is TRBV5-1, the J gene TRBJ1-2, with unresolved D. V was trimmed by 0 bases and J by 3 bases, leaving 12 bases between them. The CDR3 runs 15 residues. Germline CDR1 SGHRS, CDR2 YFSETQ. The CDR3 loop is CASSLAGSVYYGYTF. The CDR3 DNA follows: TGCGCCAGCAGCTTGGCCGGCAGCGTGTACTATGGCTACACCTTC.

The chain recombines TRBV28 with TRBJ1-2, with 9 bases fitting TRBD1. This CDR3 region has 15 residues. The V and J ends lost 3 bases and 5 bases, in that order; junction bases with no gene match: 7. Germline CDR1 is MDHEN and CDR2 is SYDVKM. The CDR3 here is CASSLLQGAGYGYTF. The CDR3 nucleotides are TGTGCCAGCAGTTTGCTACAGGGGGCAGGGTATGGCTACACCTTC.

The rearrangement joins TRBV7-9 to TRBJ1-1; possibly TRBD1 for D (6 bases). Trimming took 5 bases from V and 4 from J, leaving 14 bases between them. Germline CDR1 reads SEHNR; CDR2 reads FQNEAQ (reference sequence). The CDR3 length is 14 residues. The CDR3 DNA follows: TGTGCCAGCAGCCAGGAACAGGGAATCACTGAAGCTTTCTTT. The encoded protein is CASSQEQGITEAFF.

There are a few counts of this clone. V and J are TRBV13 and TRBJ2-1; a weak D match, TRBD1 (5 bases). V shed 2 bases and J shed 2 bases, with 13 bases lying between them. The germline CDR1 and CDR2 sequences are PRHDT and FYEKMQ (reference sequence). This CDR3 has 16 amino acids. CDR3 region: CASSLLRGITYNEQFF. The CDR3 DNA follows: TGTGCCAGCAGCTTACTAAGGGGAATCACCTACAATGAGCAGTTCTTC.

This clone came up once. This chain connects TRBV2 to TRBJ2-3; 9 bases line up with TRBD2. The CDR3 loop spans 16 amino acids. With V trimmed by 7 bases and J by 2 bases, 10 bases remained unmatched. CDR1 and CDR2 (germline): SNHLY, FYNNEI. The CDR3 spells CASTEGRTSATDTQYF. The DNA for the CDR3 is TGTGCCAGCACCGAGGGGCGGACTAGCGCCACAGATACGCAGTATTTT.

This clone showed up just a few times. The chain links TRBV5-1 to TRBJ2-1; 10 positions match TRBD1. Germline values: CDR1 SGHRS, CDR2 YFSETQ. This CDR3 spans 17 amino acids. V gave up 3 bases and J gave up 1 base; unmatched junction bases: 7. CDR3 sequence: CASSSPRTGGSYNEQFF. The CDR3 coding sequence is TGCGCCAGCAGCTCCCCCAGGACAGGGGGGTCCTACAATGAGCAGTTCTTC.

Concerning this clone itself: Compared with germline, one end of the junction differs, possibly owing to a read error. The rearrangement joins TRBV7-9 to TRBJ1-4, with 7 bases identical to TRBD1. The CDR3 extends over 14 amino acids. Per germline, CDR1 SEHNR and CDR2 FQNEAQ (reference sequence). CDR3 bases: TGTTCCAGCAGCTTAGGGGGCGCCGAAGAAAAACTGTTTTTT. Encoded protein: CSSSLGGAEEKLFF.

The V and J genes are TRBV5-1 and TRBJ2-1, with 12 nucleotides matching TRBD2. Germline V gives CDR1 SGHRS, CDR2 YFSETQ. The CDR3 sequence is 16 residues long. The junction had 5 bases not matched to a gene; V was cut back by 0 bases and J by 7 bases. For the CDR3, the DNA is TGCGCCAGCAGCTTGGGGCTAGCGGGGGGGATAAATGAGCAGTTCTTC. Translating gives CASSLGLAGGINEQFF.

Only a few counts were recorded for this clone. The chain has TRBV19 and TRBJ1-1; no reliable D call. V was pared by 7 bases and J by 1 base, with 10 bases between. Germline V gene lookup returns CDR1 LNHDA and CDR2 SQIVND (reference sequence). This CDR3 is built from 13 residues. CDR3: CASKTNQNTEAFF. In DNA, the CDR3 is TGTGCCAGTAAAACAAACCAGAACACTGAAGCTTTCTTT.

V is TRBV14 and J is TRBJ2-6; D perhaps matches TRBD2 (5 bases). V lost 1 base and J 0 bases, leaving 16 bases between the germline ends. CDR1 and CDR2 from the germline V gene are SGHDN and FVKESK. The CDR3 has 19 residues. The CDR3 DNA reads as TGTGCCAGCAGCCAAGTGCACGGAGGATACAACTCTGGGGCCAACGTCCTGACTTTC. This sequence encodes CASSQVHGGYNSGANVLTF.

CDR3 DNA: TGTGCCAGTAGTATAGATCTTAACAGAAGCAATCAGCCCCAGCATTTT. Translated, it gives CASSIDLNRSNQPQHF. The chain employs TRBV19 and TRBJ1-5; D gene unclear. Germline V gives CDR1 LNHDA, CDR2 SQIVND (reference sequence). Trimming cost V 0 bases and J 1 base, with 10 bases left between them. The CDR3 contains 16 residues.

V usage is TRBV9 and J usage is TRBJ1-1; 8 bases line up with TRBD1. The V segment lost 0 bases and the J segment 5 bases; nucleotides outside the gene matches: 6. Looked up from germline, CDR1 is SGDLS and CDR2 is YYNGEE. The CDR3 consists of 15 residues. CDR3 sequence: CASSVVGQGRTEAFF. In DNA form, the CDR3 reads TGTGCCAGCAGCGTAGTCGGACAGGGAAGGACTGAAGCTTTCTTT.

The chain employs TRBV6-1 and TRBJ1-6; TRBD1 matches at 8 bases. V shed 4 bases, J shed 7 bases, and the junction held 3 bases outside the gene matches. The V gene's germline CDR1 is MNHNS and CDR2 SASEGT. The CDR3 is 14 residues long. The CDR3 nucleotides are TGTGCCAGCAGTGTCGGACAGGGAAATTCACCCCTCCACTTT. The encoded protein is CASSVGQGNSPLHF.

This clone appeared once. The rearrangement joins TRBV7-9 to TRBJ1-1; 9 bases are shared with TRBD1. J was trimmed by 5 bases and V by 5 bases; bases with no gene match: 9. Germline CDR1 is SEHNR and CDR2 is FQNEAQ (reference sequence). This CDR3 has 15 amino acids. The CDR3 nucleotides read TGTGCCAGCAGCACCCAGACAGGGGGGAAGACTGAAGCTTTCTTT. Protein product: CASSTQTGGKTEAFF.

This chain's CDR3 is CATSRDGTTGEQYF. In DNA form, the CDR3 reads TGTGCCACCAGCAGAGACGGGACCACGGGGGAGCAGTACTTC. V gene TRBV15 combines with J gene TRBJ2-5; D perhaps matches TRBD2 (6 bases). The CDR3 runs to 14 residues. The germline CDR1 and CDR2 sequences are LNHNV and YYDKDF (reference sequence). V was clipped by 0 bases and J by 11 bases, with 16 bases between them.

V is TRBV9 and J is TRBJ2-3, with unresolved D. There are 14 residues in the CDR3. The germline V gene encodes CDR1 SGDLS and CDR2 YYNGEE. V was trimmed by 4 bases and J by 1 base, leaving 10 bases between them. CDR3 sequence (DNA): TGTGCCAGCAGCCTAGGGCTCCGCACAGATACGCAGTATTTT. This encodes CASSLGLRTDTQYF.

The chain is built from TRBV4-1 and TRBJ2-7, with 10 bases aligning to TRBD2. The V segment lost 6 bases and the J segment 0 bases; nucleotides outside the gene matches: 5. This CDR3 is 15 amino acids long. CDR1 MGHRA and CDR2 YSYEKL come from the germline V gene. CDR3 amino acids: CASSSTSGISYEQYF. In DNA form, the CDR3 reads TGCGCCAGCAGTTCCACTAGCGGGATCTCCTACGAGCAGTACTTC.

The chain is built from TRBV6-5 and TRBJ2-5, with 9 bases lining up with TRBD2. The CDR3 spans 15 residues. CDR1 and CDR2 from the germline V gene are MNHEY and SVGAGI. Trimming took 3 bases from V and 0 from J; bases not matched to a gene: 2. The CDR3 reads CASSYLAGYQETQYF. The DNA of the CDR3 is TGTGCCAGCAGTTATCTAGCGGGATACCAAGAGACCCAGTACTTC.

This chain uses TRBV6-5 with TRBJ2-4; D might be TRBD2 (6 bases). The ends were cut back, 2 bases at V and 7 bases at J, with 15 bases in the middle. The germline CDR1 and CDR2 sequences are MNHEY and SVGAGI. This CDR3 contains 15 residues. CDR3 region: CASSYGGTYSNIQYF. The CDR3 nucleotides read TGTGCCAGCAGTTACGGAGGGACTTATTCGAACATTCAGTACTTC.

This clone was seen a single time. This rearrangement joins TRBV6-5 to TRBJ2-2; possible D gene TRBD1, 6 bases. Trimming removed 6 bases at V and 3 bases at J, with 8 bases between. Germline V gene lookup returns CDR1 MNHEY and CDR2 SVGAGI. This CDR3 has 13 amino acids. The CDR3 protein is CASSRTDTGELFF. The DNA for the CDR3 is TGTGCCAGCAGCCGGACAGACACCGGGGAGCTGTTTTTT.

This chain joins TRBV5-1 and TRBJ2-2; D uncertain. There are 14 residues in the CDR3. The ends were cut back, 3 bases at V and 2 bases at J, with 8 bases in the middle. Germline lookup yields CDR1 SGHRS and CDR2 YFSETQ. CDR3 in amino acids: CASSWQSNTGELFF. For the CDR3, the DNA is TGCGCCAGCAGCTGGCAGTCTAACACCGGGGAGCTGTTTTTT.

The chain carries TRBV15 and TRBJ2-2, with D possibly matching TRBD2 (5 bases). V shed 0 bases and J shed 6 bases, with 14 bases lying between them. The CDR3 spans 16 residues. The germline V gene encodes CDR1 LNHNV and CDR2 YYDKDF (reference sequence). The CDR3 loop reads CATSRDLAVLAGELFF. CDR3 sequence (DNA): TGTGCCACCAGCAGAGATCTAGCAGTTTTGGCCGGGGAGCTGTTTTTT.

The CDR3 is CSVEVGSSHSPLHF. Written as DNA, the CDR3 is TGCAGCGTTGAGGTAGGGAGCAGCCATTCACCCCTCCACTTT. The J gene is TRBJ1-6, the V gene TRBV29-1; D call uncertain. Trimming left V 3 bases short and J 8 bases short, with 14 bases between. CDR3 size: 14 residues. Germline lookup yields CDR1 SQVTM and CDR2 ANQGSEA.

V is TRBV19 and J is TRBJ1-3, with D perhaps TRBD1 (6 bases). Trimming cost V 0 bases and J 0 bases, with 9 bases left between them. CDR1 is LNHDA, CDR2 SQIVND, per germline (reference sequence). This CDR3 is built from 16 residues. CDR3 coding DNA: TGTGCCAGTAGTATAGACCGGACAGCCTCTGGAAACACCATATATTTT. Translation: CASSIDRTASGNTIYF.

The CDR3 nucleotides read TGTGCCAGCAGCCAAGAACCAGCGGTCCAGCGGGGTCGCACAGATACGCAGTATTTT. Its translation: CASSQEPAVQRGRTDTQYF. V is TRBV14 and J is TRBJ2-3; TRBD2 matches at 7 bases. V was clipped by 0 bases and J by 1 base; unmatched bases: 13. The CDR3 is 19 residues long. CDR1 and CDR2 (germline): SGHDN, FVKESK.